This passage covers 30 T cell receptor beta chains from one sample sequenced in a study of shared clonotypes between healthy human individuals. The protocol was immunoSEQ multiplex PCR, while the TCRdb copy is restricted to in-frame clones and leaves out a portion. The sample has almost 700,000 clones; 92% are singletons. CD45RO-negative CD8 cells positively selected for CCR7 made up the naive population, which excluded terminally differentiated effector memory CD45RA+ cells. Sequencing used naive CD8+ T cells sorted from blood. These receptors were collected from a man aged 25 to 40 in good health.

V is TRBV27 and J is TRBJ2-5; a possible D gene is TRBD1 (6 bases). Trimming cost V 4 bases and J 2 bases, with 14 bases left between them. Per the germline V gene, CDR1 is MNHEY and CDR2 is SMNVEV (reference sequence). The CDR3 runs 15 residues. The CDR3, as DNA: TGTGCCAGCAGTTCCGAGACAGGATCTCAAGAGACCCAGTACTTC. Amino acids: CASSSETGSQETQYF.

This sequence joins TRBV14 and TRBJ2-7; 7 positions match TRBD1. The ends lost 2 bases at V and 2 bases at J; junction bases unmatched: 6. CDR1 SGHDN and CDR2 FVKESK come from the germline V gene. This CDR3 region has 15 residues. For the CDR3, the DNA is TGTGCCAGCAGCCAAAAGGACAGGCTAACCTACGAGCAGTACTTC. It is translated as CASSQKDRLTYEQYF.

The chain joins TRBV5-4 to TRBJ2-7; TRBD2 matches 8 bases. The CDR3 runs 13 residues. Germline CDR1 reads SGHNT; CDR2 reads YYREEE (reference sequence). Germline trimming cut 1 base from V and 6 bases from J; bases unmatched to any gene: 3. CDR3 residues: CASSLRAGGEQYF. DNA for the CDR3: TGTGCCAGCAGCTTGCGCGCGGGGGGCGAGCAGTACTTC.

The chain joins TRBV18 to TRBJ1-1, with 7 bases identical to TRBD1. The germline V gene has CDR1 KGHSH and CDR2 LQKENI. J lost 0 bases, V lost 4 bases, and 8 bases had no gene match. The CDR3 covers 16 residues. CDR3 residues: CASSLGQAIMNTEAFF. Written as DNA, the CDR3 is TGTGCCAGCTCACTTGGACAGGCGATAATGAACACTGAAGCTTTCTTT.

The J gene is TRBJ2-1, the V gene TRBV29-1; TRBD2 agrees at 7 bases. The CDR3 covers 13 residues. Trimming cost V 4 bases and J 6 bases; bases outside gene matches: 6. CDR1 and CDR2 from the germline V gene are SQVTM and ANQGSEA. CDR3 in amino acids: CSVGEGVVNEQFF. CDR3 coding DNA: TGCAGCGTTGGGGAGGGAGTAGTCAATGAGCAGTTCTTC.

The V and J genes are TRBV7-9 and TRBJ2-1; 14 positions agree with TRBD2. The CDR3 is 17 residues long. The ends lost 5 bases at V and 5 bases at J; junction bases unmatched: 8. Germline V gene lookup returns CDR1 SEHNR and CDR2 FQNEAQ (reference sequence). This CDR3 reads CASSLTSGRARDNEQFF. CDR3 nucleotide sequence: TGTGCCAGCAGCCTGACTAGCGGGAGGGCAAGGGACAATGAGCAGTTCTTC.

The rearrangement uses TRBV12-2 and TRBJ2-7. TRBV12-2 has pseudogene status. This CDR3 is 16 amino acids long. The CDR3 protein is CASRPDGTSPRAEQYF. The CDR3, as DNA: TGTGCAAGTCGCCCAGACGGGACGTCCCCCCGGGCCGAGCAGTACTTC.

The chain joins TRBV11-3 to TRBJ2-1, with D possibly matching TRBD1 (6 bases). Germline V gives CDR1 SGHNT, CDR2 YENEEA. This CDR3 region has 15 residues. V was cut by 3 bases and J by 5 bases, with 14 bases left in between. The DNA of the CDR3 is TGTGCCAGCAGCTTCCGGGACACCTTAAACAATGAGCAGTTCTTC. It translates to CASSFRDTLNNEQFF.

The rearrangement joins TRBV6-1 to TRBJ2-7, with D uncertain. V gave up 2 bases and J gave up 2 bases, with 10 bases separating them. The CDR3 extends over 14 amino acids. Per the germline V gene, CDR1 is MNHNS and CDR2 is SASEGT. CDR3 sequence reads: CASSELLIAYEQYF. CDR3 nucleotide sequence: TGTGCCAGCAGTGAACTTTTGATAGCCTACGAGCAGTACTTC.

The CDR3: CASSSGQGALAFF. Here the CDR3 DNA reads TGCGCCAGCAGTAGCGGACAGGGGGCCTTGGCTTTCTTT. V and J are TRBV10-2 and TRBJ1-1, with 11 bases matching TRBD1. This CDR3 is built from 13 residues. Losses at the gene ends were 5 bases for V and 11 bases for J; bases not matched to a gene: 7. From germline, CDR1 is WSHSY and CDR2 SAAADI.

This chain joins TRBV28 and TRBJ1-5; D is perhaps TRBD1 (6 bases). The CDR3 contains 14 residues. Looked up from germline, CDR1 is MDHEN and CDR2 is SYDVKM. V was trimmed by 5 bases and J by 4 bases, leaving 12 bases between them. Here the CDR3 reads CASSPIQGNQPQHF. The CDR3 region has the DNA TGTGCCAGCAGTCCAATTCAGGGGAATCAGCCCCAGCATTTT.

The J gene is TRBJ2-7, the V gene TRBV5-4; possible D gene TRBD2, 6 bases. The germline V and J ends were trimmed by 4 bases and 9 bases, with 11 bases remaining between them. The CDR3 spans 11 residues. The germline V gene encodes CDR1 SGHNT and CDR2 YYREEE (reference sequence). The CDR3 DNA follows: TGTGCCAGCAGCAATAGCGGAGGGCAGTACTTC. This sequence encodes CASSNSGGQYF.

The V and J genes are TRBV15 and TRBJ2-2; 11 bases map to TRBD2. V lost 2 bases and J lost 1; bases outside the gene matches: 12. The germline CDR1 and CDR2 sequences are LNHNV and YYDKDF (reference sequence). CDR3 size: 20 residues. This CDR3 is CATSRPPSGRPTKNTGELFF. In DNA, the CDR3 is TGTGCCACCAGCAGACCTCCTAGCGGGAGGCCGACTAAGAACACCGGGGAGCTGTTTTTT.

This clone was counted only a few times. The chain uses TRBV6-4 and TRBJ2-2; D remains ambiguous. In germline, CDR1 is MRHNA, CDR2 SNTAGT. The CDR3 is 14 residues long. V was trimmed by 2 bases and J by 2 bases, leaving 6 bases between them. The CDR3 sequence: CASSDRLNTGELFF. CDR3 DNA: TGTGCCAGCAGTGACCGGCTTAACACCGGGGAGCTGTTTTTT.

The rearrangement uses TRBV7-6 and TRBJ1-1, with TRBD1 matching over 10 bases. Germline trimming cut 5 bases from V and 6 bases from J; bases unmatched to any gene: 12. The CDR3 runs 16 residues. The germline CDR1 and CDR2 sequences are SGHVS and FNYEAQ. CDR3 residues: CASSDSAGDRGAEAFF. CDR3 nucleotide sequence: TGTGCCAGCAGCGATAGCGCGGGGGACAGGGGCGCTGAAGCTTTCTTT. Full variable domain (outside the CDR3, taken from reference TRBV7-6 and TRBJ1-1): GAGVSQSPRYKVTKRGQDVALRCDPISGHVSLYWYRQALGQGPEFLTYFNYEAQQDKSGLPNDRFSAERPEGSISTLTIQRTEQRDSAMYRCASSDSAGDRGAEAFFGQGTRLTVV.

The V gene is TRBV6-6, the J gene TRBJ1-1; D might be TRBD1 (6 bases). V was cut by 3 bases and J by 4 bases, with 18 bases left in between. The CDR3 is 16 residues long. Germline lookup yields CDR1 MNHNY and CDR2 SVGAGI (reference sequence). The CDR3 DNA sequence: TGTGCCAGCAGTTATGGGGGCAGGGAGATTGGCACTGAAGCTTTCTTT. It encodes CASSYGGREIGTEAFF.

Of note for this clone: The sample contains more than one DNA sequence encoding this CDR3. V gene TRBV13 combines with J gene TRBJ2-7, with TRBD1 matching 7 bases. There are 13 residues in the CDR3. Per the germline V gene, CDR1 is PRHDT and CDR2 is FYEKMQ (reference sequence). The V segment lost 3 bases and the J segment 2 bases; nucleotides outside the gene matches: 1. As DNA, the CDR3 is TGTGCCAGCAGCTTCGGGACAGCCTACGAGCAGTACTTC. Encoded protein: CASSFGTAYEQYF.

This sequence joins TRBV2 and TRBJ1-2; no clear D. Germline V lookup: CDR1 SNHLY, CDR2 FYNNEI. V was pared by 6 bases and J by 9 bases, with 17 bases between. This CDR3 has 13 residues. In nucleotides, the CDR3 is TGTGCCAGCAGGGTGGACCGCACCGGAAGCTACACCTTC. It translates to CASRVDRTGSYTF.

This chain joins TRBV18 and TRBJ2-7; 8 bases are shared with TRBD1. CDR3 size: 14 residues. J gave up 1 base and V 6 bases, and 5 bases lay outside the gene matches. Germline V CDR1 and CDR2: KGHSH, LQKENI. The CDR3 sequence is CASSPRQGSYEQYF. CDR3 in DNA: TGTGCCAGCTCCCCTCGACAGGGGTCCTACGAGCAGTACTTC.

The genes are TRBV5-4 and TRBJ1-1, with D hard to call. The CDR3 runs to 13 residues. Trimming pared 1 base from V and 1 base from J, leaving 5 bases between. Germline CDR1 is SGHNT and CDR2 is YYREEE (reference sequence). The CDR3 coding sequence is TGTGCCAGCAGCTTGTTCGCGAACACTGAAGCTTTCTTT. It is translated as CASSLFANTEAFF.

The rearrangement links TRBV15 to TRBJ2-7, with 9 bases identical to TRBD1. Per germline, CDR1 LNHNV and CDR2 YYDKDF (reference sequence). The V gene end was trimmed by 5 bases and the J gene end by 7 bases; junction bases not matched to a gene: 9. The CDR3 has 14 residues. CDR3 residues: CATSLGTGSIEQYF. CDR3 bases: TGTGCCACCAGCCTCGGGACAGGGTCTATTGAGCAGTACTTC.

This sequence joins TRBV11-3 and TRBJ2-1; 8 positions match TRBD1. V gave up 4 bases and J gave up 7 bases; unmatched junction bases: 6. The CDR3 is made up of 14 amino acids. Germline assignment: CDR1 SGHNT and CDR2 YENEEA. The CDR3 DNA is TGTGCCAGCAGCTCTGGACAGGGCCAGAATGAGCAGTTCTTC. Its protein is CASSSGQGQNEQFF.

Of note for this clone: Other nucleotide sequences in the sample specify the same CDR3. This rearrangement joins TRBV18 to TRBJ2-7; the match to TRBD1 covers 9 bases. After removal of 3 bases from V and 4 bases from J, the junction contained 4 bases not matched to a gene. Germline-derived CDR1 and CDR2 are KGHSH and LQKENI. CDR3 length: 14 residues. The CDR3 DNA reads as TGTGCCAGCTCACCTAGGGACAGGGCTTACGAGCAGTACTTC. Translating it yields CASSPRDRAYEQYF.

The V gene is TRBV27, the J gene TRBJ2-1; D possibly corresponds to TRBD2 (7 bases). Germline CDR1 MNHEY, CDR2 SMNVEV (reference sequence). V lost 1 base to trimming and J lost 5 bases, with 18 bases between them. The CDR3 has 17 amino acids. The DNA of the CDR3 is TGTGCCAGCAGTTTATTGCCTCTAGCGGCAGGGGACAATGAGCAGTTCTTC. Its protein is CASSLLPLAAGDNEQFF.

The genes are TRBV29-1 and TRBJ2-2, with 8 bases fitting TRBD1. CDR3 length: 15 amino acids. Germline lookup yields CDR1 SQVTM and CDR2 ANQGSEA. V lost 5 bases to trimming and J lost 2 bases; unmatched junction nucleotides: 7. The CDR3 reads CSVLQTGGNTGELFF. In DNA, the CDR3 is TGCAGCGTTTTACAAACAGGGGGAAACACCGGGGAGCTGTTTTTT.

The chain joins TRBV28 to TRBJ2-7; 9 nucleotides match TRBD2. The CDR3 extends over 16 amino acids. Germline CDR1 and CDR2: MDHEN and SYDVKM. V gave up 5 bases and J gave up 3 bases; unmatched junction bases: 11. The CDR3 sequence is CASSPWGREGLYEQYF. DNA of the CDR3: TGTGCCAGCAGTCCCTGGGGGCGGGAGGGCCTCTACGAGCAGTACTTC.

The V call is TRBV27, the J call TRBJ2-5; possible D gene TRBD2, 6 bases. Trimming stripped 2 bases from V and 5 bases from J, with 15 bases between. This CDR3 comprises 15 residues. Per germline, CDR1 MNHEY and CDR2 SMNVEV (reference sequence). Here the CDR3 reads CASSLIGGSEETQYF. The CDR3 region has the DNA TGTGCCAGCAGTTTAATCGGGGGTTCGGAGGAGACCCAGTACTTC.

This clone was found once. The gene calls are TRBV2 and TRBJ1-2, with 8 bases matching TRBD1. Germline V CDR1 and CDR2: SNHLY, FYNNEI. The CDR3 is made up of 15 amino acids. J was trimmed by 5 bases and V by 4 bases; bases with no gene match: 9. The CDR3 here is CASSGPGQEGYGYTF. The CDR3 DNA follows: TGTGCCAGCAGTGGACCGGGACAGGAGGGGTATGGCTACACCTTC.

The CDR3 sequence is CASSLATDRPYEQYF. The DNA for the CDR3 is TGTGCCAGCAGCTTAGCAACGGACAGGCCCTACGAGCAGTACTTC. V is TRBV11-2 and J is TRBJ2-7, with TRBD1 identical over 7 bases. Germline CDR1 is SGHAT and CDR2 is FQNNGV. CDR3 length: 15 amino acids. The ends lost 1 base at V and 2 bases at J; junction bases unmatched: 5.

This chain connects TRBV27 to TRBJ1-5; no clear D gene. V shed 6 bases and J shed 2 bases, with 5 bases lying between them. The CDR3 totals 12 residues. Germline CDR1 is MNHEY and CDR2 is SMNVEV (reference sequence). CDR3 DNA sequence: TGTGCCAGCAGGTTGGGCAATCAGCCCCAGCATTTT. Protein sequence: CASRLGNQPQHF.